A single TCR beta chain is shown here with its context. Its target is unknown. The record originates from a study of shared clonotypes between healthy human individuals. Overall study: With ages of 18 to 49, the donors were two women and three men.

The CDR3 contains 14 residues. Germline V gene sequence: CDR1 MNHEY, CDR2 SMNVEV (reference sequence). V was trimmed by 5 bases and J by 7 bases, leaving 15 bases between them. Sequencing was performed with immunoSEQ multiplex PCR; in TCRdb, only in-frame clones are kept and a portion is missing. Of 2.3 million or so clones in the sample, roughly 93% are singletons; the top ten hold around 0.4%. Overall study results and limits: An expected dependence of interdonor clonotype sharing on sequencing depth was noted. Generation of non-shared clonotypes was less probable than generation of clonotypes shared by all four donors. Across a handful of donors, naive CD4 shared roughly 5.2%, naive CD8 about 3.2%, memory CD4 less than 2.5%, memory CD8 around 0.42%.

The chain recombines TRBV27 with TRBJ1-5; the D is unclear. The source material was naive CD4+ T cells from PBMCs. Subset noted: CD45RA+ positively selected. The TCR originated in a man aged 18-30 years in good health. Some clones in this sample may be carry-over from other donors' samples. Here the CDR3 DNA reads TGTGCCAGCAGTCACAAGCGGCGGGTGCAGCCCCAGCATTTT. It encodes CASSHKRRVQPQHF.